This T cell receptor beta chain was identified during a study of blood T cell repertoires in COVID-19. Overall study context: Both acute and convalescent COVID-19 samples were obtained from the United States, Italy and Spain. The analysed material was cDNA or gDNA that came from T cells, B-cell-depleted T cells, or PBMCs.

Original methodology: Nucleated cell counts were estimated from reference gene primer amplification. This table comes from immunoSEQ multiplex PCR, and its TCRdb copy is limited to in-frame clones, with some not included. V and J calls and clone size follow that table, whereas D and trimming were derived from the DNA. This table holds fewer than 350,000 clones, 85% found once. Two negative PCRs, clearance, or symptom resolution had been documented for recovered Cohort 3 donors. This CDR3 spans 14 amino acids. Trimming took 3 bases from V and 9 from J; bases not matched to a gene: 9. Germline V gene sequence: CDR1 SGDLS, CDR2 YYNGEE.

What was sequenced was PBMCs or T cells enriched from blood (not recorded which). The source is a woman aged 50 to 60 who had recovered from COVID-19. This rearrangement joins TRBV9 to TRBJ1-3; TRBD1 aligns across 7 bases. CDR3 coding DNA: TGTGCCAGCAGCGAGCAGACAGGGCGGCGCACCATATATTTT. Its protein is CASSEQTGRRTIYF. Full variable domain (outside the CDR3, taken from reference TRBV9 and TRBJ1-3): DSGVTQTPKHLITATGQRVTLRCSPRSGDLSVYWYQQSLDQGLQFLIQYYNGEERAKGNILERFSAQQFPDLHSELNLSSLELGDSALYFCASSEQTGRRTIYFGEGSWLTVV.